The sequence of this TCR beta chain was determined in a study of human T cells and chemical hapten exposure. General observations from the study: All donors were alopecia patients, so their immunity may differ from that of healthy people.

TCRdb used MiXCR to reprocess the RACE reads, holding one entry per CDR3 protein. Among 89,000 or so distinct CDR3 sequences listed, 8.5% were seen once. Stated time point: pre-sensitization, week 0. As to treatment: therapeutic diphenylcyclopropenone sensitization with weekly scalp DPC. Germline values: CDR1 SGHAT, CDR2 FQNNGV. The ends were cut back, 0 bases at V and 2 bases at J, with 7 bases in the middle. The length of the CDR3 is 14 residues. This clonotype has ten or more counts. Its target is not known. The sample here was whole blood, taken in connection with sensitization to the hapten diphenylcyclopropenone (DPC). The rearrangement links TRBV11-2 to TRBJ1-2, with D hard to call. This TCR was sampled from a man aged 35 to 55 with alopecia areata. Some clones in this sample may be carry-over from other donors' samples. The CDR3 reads CASSLDTKNYGYTF. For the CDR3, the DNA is TGTGCCAGCAGCTTAGACACGAAGAACTATGGCTACACCTTC.